These 20 T cell receptor beta chains were sequenced from one sample in a study of metastatic and nonmetastatic thyroid tumors. TCRdb recomputed clones from the PCR reads via MiXCR. The top ten clones hold 15% to 20% of a sample with around 18,000 clones, approximately 20% of them seen once. All patients reached thyroid surgery having received no treatment beforehand. Sequencing used tumor tissue. The source of these receptors is a female donor with papillary thyroid cancer or a benign thyroid nodule (not recorded which). Some clones in this sample may be carry-over from other donors' samples.

The rearrangement joins TRBV6-2 or TRBV6-3 to TRBJ1-4; tentatively, D is TRBD1 (5 bases). The ends were cut back, 0 bases at V and 4 bases at J, with 6 bases in the middle. CDR3 length equals 14 residues. Germline V gene sequence: CDR1 MNHEY, CDR2 SVGEGT. The CDR3 here is CASSYSGVNEKLFF. CDR3 bases: TGTGCCAGCAGTTACTCAGGGGTTAATGAAAAACTGTTTTTT.

Many counts were recorded for this clone. This chain links TRBV5-1 with TRBJ2-2; D gene ambiguous. Germline CDR1 and CDR2: SGHRS and YFSETQ. The CDR3 is 15 amino acids. Trimming pared 5 bases from V and 1 base from J, leaving 12 bases between. The CDR3 region has the DNA TGCGCCAGCAGACCGACCAGGATGAACACCGGGGAGCTGTTTTTT. It is translated as CASRPTRMNTGELFF.

The chain recombines TRBV12-3 or TRBV12-4 with TRBJ2-5, with 8 bases identical to TRBD1. V was clipped by 7 bases and J by 1 base; unmatched bases: 8. The CDR3 runs to 15 residues. The CDR3 reads CASIPGQGPQETQYF. The CDR3 nucleotides read TGTGCCAGCATCCCAGGACAGGGCCCCCAAGAGACCCAGTACTTC.

This clone was counted only a few times. This sequence joins TRBV20-1 and TRBJ1-1; D perhaps matches TRBD1 (5 bases). CDR1 is DFQATT, CDR2 SNEGSKA, per germline (reference sequence). The CDR3 sequence is 12 residues long. The CDR3 here is CSSHGGNTEAFF. The CDR3 bases are TGCAGCTCCCATGGGGGGAACACTGAAGCTTTCTTT.

The gene calls are TRBV5-6 and TRBJ1-1; D is ambiguous. The CDR3 is 13 amino acids. The germline gives CDR1 SGHDT, CDR2 YYEEEE. With 2 bases removed from V and 4 bases from J, the gap between germline ends came to 9 bases. CDR3 nucleotide sequence: TGTGCCAGCAGCTTTTCTAGCCTCACTGAAGCTTTCTTT. As protein: CASSFSSLTEAFF.

The V call is TRBV6-1, the J call TRBJ1-6; weak D call: TRBD1 (5 bases). The germline V gene has CDR1 MNHNS and CDR2 SASEGT. The CDR3 length is 16 residues. Deletions cut 5 bases from V and 7 bases from J, with 18 bases between. DNA for the CDR3: TGTGCCAGCAGTCGGATGGGCACAGGTGGCAATTCACCCCTCCACTTT. This translates into CASSRMGTGGNSPLHF.

This clone was observed many times. The chain uses TRBV3-1 and TRBJ1-4; D perhaps matches TRBD1 (5 bases). The CDR3 loop spans 15 amino acids. Germline V gives CDR1 LGHDT, CDR2 YNNKEL (reference sequence). V gave up 2 bases and J gave up 4 bases, with 11 bases separating them. CDR3 nucleotide sequence: TGTGCCAGCAGCCAATTGGGACGGCGTAATGAAAAACTGTTTTTT. This encodes CASSQLGRRNEKLFF. Variable domain in full (rest from reference TRBV3-1 and TRBJ1-4): DTAVSQTPKYLVTQMGNDKSIKCEQNLGHDTMYWYKQDSKKFLKIMFSYNNKELIINETVPNRFSPKSPDKAHLNLHINSLELGDSAVYFCASSQLGRRNEKLFFGSGTQLSVL.

This clone was observed a handful of times. Possible read error: a much larger clone is one base away. The chain employs TRBV7-9 and TRBJ1-2; D is ambiguous. Germline loops: CDR1 SEHNR, CDR2 FQNEAQ (reference sequence). This CDR3 is built from 15 residues. Between the trimmed V and J ends, which lost 1 base and 2 bases, there was a span of 11 bases. Written as DNA, the CDR3 is TGTGCCAGCAGCTTAGGACATATAGGAAACTATGGCTACACCTTC. This sequence encodes CASSLGHIGNYGYTF.

This clone occurred many times. V and J are TRBV4-3 and TRBJ2-1; weak D call: TRBD1 (5 bases). This CDR3 has 13 amino acids. The germline V gene has CDR1 LGHNA and CDR2 YSLEER. Trimming shortened V by 4 bases and J by 10 bases, and 14 bases separated the two germline ends. DNA for the CDR3: TGCGCCAGCAGCCCCCTGGTGTACAGGGAGCAGTTCTTC. This encodes CASSPLVYREQFF.

The V gene is TRBV2, the J gene TRBJ2-2; D may be TRBD2 (6 bases). V lost 10 bases to trimming and J lost 0 bases, with 9 bases between them. The CDR3 loop spans 13 amino acids. Germline CDR1 and CDR2: SNHLY and FYNNEI. The CDR3 nucleotides are TGTGCCAAAGAGCGGGCGAACACCGGGGAGCTGTTTTTT. This translates into CAKERANTGELFF.

The rearrangement uses TRBV30 and TRBJ1-6; no reliable D call. The CDR3 has 15 amino acids. V was pared by 2 bases and J by 0 bases, with 8 bases between. Germline lookup yields CDR1 GTSNPN and CDR2 SVGIG (reference sequence). DNA for the CDR3: TGTGCCTGGAGTAATCTGAACTCCTATAATTCACCCCTCCACTTT. It translates to CAWSNLNSYNSPLHF.

This clone was recorded many times. The chain couples TRBV2 to TRBJ2-7, with TRBD2 identical over 7 bases. Germline V gene data show CDR1 as SNHLY and CDR2 as FYNNEI. The J segment lost 4 bases and the V segment lost 6 bases, leaving 6 bases of the junction unmatched. The CDR3 spans 13 residues. This CDR3 is CASRNGEGYEQYF. CDR3 nucleotides: TGTGCCAGCAGGAACGGGGAGGGGTACGAGCAGTACTTC.

This clone was seen repeatedly, ten times or more. The identical CDR3 is also encoded by other nucleotide sequences in the sample. The V call is TRBV28, the J call TRBJ2-7; TRBD2 agrees at 8 bases. This CDR3 has 15 amino acids. With V trimmed by 5 bases and J by 2 bases, 8 bases remained unmatched. CDR1 MDHEN and CDR2 SYDVKM come from the germline V gene. CDR3 sequence reads: CASSPSGGVPYEQYF. The CDR3 DNA follows: TGTGCCAGCAGTCCGTCGGGGGGGGTCCCCTACGAGCAGTACTTC.

The sample holds a few counts of this clone. The germline gene is not matched at one end of the junction; a read error may be the cause. The chain is built from TRBV9 and TRBJ1-5; D possibly corresponds to TRBD1 (6 bases). The CDR3 is 15 residues long. Germline V gene data show CDR1 as SGDLS and CDR2 as YYNGEE. DNA of the CDR3: TGTGCCAGCGGCGTAGCAGGACAGAGCAATCAGCCCCAGCATTTT. It codes for CASGVAGQSNQPQHF.

The rearrangement uses TRBV5-1 and TRBJ2-7; 11 bases are shared with TRBD2. This CDR3 spans 14 amino acids. Losses at the gene ends were 7 bases for V and 3 bases for J; bases not matched to a gene: 6. Germline V gene lookup returns CDR1 SGHRS and CDR2 YFSETQ. CDR3 amino acids: CASLTSGSYYEQYF. CDR3 nucleotide sequence: TGCGCCAGCTTAACTAGCGGGAGTTACTACGAGCAGTACTTC.

This clone was seen a few times. A much larger clone is a single base away; this may be a read error. This chain connects TRBV29-1 to TRBJ2-7; the D is unclear. The CDR3 spans 12 residues. The ends were cut back, 7 bases at V and 4 bases at J, with 14 bases in the middle. Germline lookup yields CDR1 SQVTM and CDR2 ANQGSEA. The CDR3 region is CSAEVRQYEQYF. For the CDR3, the DNA is TGCAGCGCTGAGGTCAGGCAATACGAGCAGTACTTC.

In its sample, this clone was seen many times. The chain couples TRBV29-1 to TRBJ1-4; D is ambiguous. The ends were cut back, 6 bases at V and 8 bases at J, with 13 bases in the middle. CDR1 and CDR2 from the germline V gene are SQVTM and ANQGSEA. The CDR3 covers 12 residues. The CDR3 spells CSVVLGGEKLFF. In nucleotides, the CDR3 is TGCAGCGTAGTTCTGGGTGGGGAAAAACTGTTTTTT.

This clone was seen only a few times. The chain employs TRBV6-1 and TRBJ1-2, with unresolved D. The CDR3 covers 15 residues. Trimming shortened V by 5 bases and J by 0 bases, and 13 bases separated the two germline ends. CDR1 is MNHNS and CDR2 is SASEGT in the germline V gene. The CDR3 reads CASSLTTRANYGYTF. The DNA for the CDR3 is TGTGCCAGCAGTTTAACCACGAGGGCTAACTATGGCTACACCTTC.

This clone appeared a few times. The rearrangement links TRBV28 to TRBJ2-1, with D tentatively TRBD1 (6 bases). This CDR3 comprises 15 residues. Germline V gene lookup returns CDR1 MDHEN and CDR2 SYDVKM. V lost 1 base to trimming and J lost 3 bases, with 10 bases between them. CDR3 DNA: TGTGCCAGCAGTTTATCAGGGGATGGCTACAATGAGCAGTTCTTC. This encodes CASSLSGDGYNEQFF.

There are a few counts of this clone. The chain links TRBV6-2 or TRBV6-3 to TRBJ2-2; TRBD2 agrees at 9 bases. There are 17 residues in the CDR3. V shed 1 base and J 3 bases; nucleotides not matched to a gene: 6. CDR1 MNHEY and CDR2 SVGEGT come from the germline V gene. The CDR3 reads CASSYFSTSGYTGELFF. The CDR3 bases are TGTGCCAGCAGTTACTTTTCGACTAGCGGATACACCGGGGAGCTGTTTTTT.